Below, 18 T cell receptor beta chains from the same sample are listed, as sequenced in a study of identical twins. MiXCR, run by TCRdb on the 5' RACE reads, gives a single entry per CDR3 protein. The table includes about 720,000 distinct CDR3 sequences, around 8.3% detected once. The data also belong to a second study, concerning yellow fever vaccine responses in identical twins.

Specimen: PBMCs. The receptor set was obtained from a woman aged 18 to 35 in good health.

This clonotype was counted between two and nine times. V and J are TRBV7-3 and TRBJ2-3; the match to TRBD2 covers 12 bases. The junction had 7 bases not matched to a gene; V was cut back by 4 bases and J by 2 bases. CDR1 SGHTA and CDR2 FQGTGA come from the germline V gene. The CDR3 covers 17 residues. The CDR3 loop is CASSSRLAGAVTDTQYF. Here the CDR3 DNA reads TGTGCCAGCAGCTCCCGACTAGCGGGGGCCGTCACAGATACGCAGTATTTT.

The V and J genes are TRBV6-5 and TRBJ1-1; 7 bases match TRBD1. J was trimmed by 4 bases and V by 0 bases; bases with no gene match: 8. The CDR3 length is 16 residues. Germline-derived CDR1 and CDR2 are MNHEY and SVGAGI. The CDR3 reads CASSYSMTGRSTEAFF. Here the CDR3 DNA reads TGTGCCAGCAGTTACTCAATGACAGGGCGGAGCACTGAAGCTTTCTTT.

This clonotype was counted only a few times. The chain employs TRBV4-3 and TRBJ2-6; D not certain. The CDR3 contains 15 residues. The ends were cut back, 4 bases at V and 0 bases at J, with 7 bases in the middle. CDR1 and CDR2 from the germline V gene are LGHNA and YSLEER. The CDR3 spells CASSPWSSGANVLTF. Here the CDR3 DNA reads TGCGCCAGCAGCCCTTGGTCCTCTGGGGCCAACGTCCTGACTTTC.

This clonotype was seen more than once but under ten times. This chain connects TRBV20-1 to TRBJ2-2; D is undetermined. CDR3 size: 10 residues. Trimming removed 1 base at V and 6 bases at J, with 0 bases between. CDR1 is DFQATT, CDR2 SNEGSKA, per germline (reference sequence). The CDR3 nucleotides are TGCAGTGCTAGAGCCGGGGAGCTGTTTTTT. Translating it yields CSARAGELFF.

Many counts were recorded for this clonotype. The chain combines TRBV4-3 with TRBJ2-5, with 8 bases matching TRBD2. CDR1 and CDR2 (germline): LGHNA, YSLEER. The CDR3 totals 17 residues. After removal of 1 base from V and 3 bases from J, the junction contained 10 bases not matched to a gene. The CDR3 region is CASSQGLAGNNEETQYF. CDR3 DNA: TGCGCCAGCAGCCAAGGGCTAGCGGGTAATAACGAAGAGACCCAGTACTTC.

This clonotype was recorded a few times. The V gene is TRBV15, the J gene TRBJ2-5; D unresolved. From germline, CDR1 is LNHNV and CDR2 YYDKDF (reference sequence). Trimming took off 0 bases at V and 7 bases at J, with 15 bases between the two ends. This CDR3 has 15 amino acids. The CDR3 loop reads CATSRDWRLQPTQYF. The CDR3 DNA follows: TGTGCCACCAGCAGAGATTGGAGACTCCAACCGACCCAGTACTTC.

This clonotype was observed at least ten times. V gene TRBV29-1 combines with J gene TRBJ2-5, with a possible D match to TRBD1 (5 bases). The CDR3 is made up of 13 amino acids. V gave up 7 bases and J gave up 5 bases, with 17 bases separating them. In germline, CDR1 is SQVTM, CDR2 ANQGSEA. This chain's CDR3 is CSAETVGWETQYF. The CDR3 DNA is TGCAGCGCAGAGACAGTCGGGTGGGAGACCCAGTACTTC.

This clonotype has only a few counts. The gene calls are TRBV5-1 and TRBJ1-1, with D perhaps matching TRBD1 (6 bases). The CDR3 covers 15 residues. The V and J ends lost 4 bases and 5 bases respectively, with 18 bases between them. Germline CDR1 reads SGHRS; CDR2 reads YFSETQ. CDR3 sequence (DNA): TGCGCCAGCAGCCCCGGACAGTTGGTGGGAACTGAAGCTTTCTTT. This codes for CASSPGQLVGTEAFF.

CDR3 amino acids: CAWSPTGWGDAEAFF. The CDR3, as DNA: TGTGCCTGGAGTCCGACAGGGTGGGGAGACGCTGAAGCTTTCTTT. The chain couples TRBV30 to TRBJ1-1; 7 nucleotides line up with TRBD1. The germline V gene encodes CDR1 GTSNPN and CDR2 SVGIG (reference sequence). V gave up 2 bases and J gave up 6 bases; unmatched junction bases: 12. The CDR3 consists of 15 residues.

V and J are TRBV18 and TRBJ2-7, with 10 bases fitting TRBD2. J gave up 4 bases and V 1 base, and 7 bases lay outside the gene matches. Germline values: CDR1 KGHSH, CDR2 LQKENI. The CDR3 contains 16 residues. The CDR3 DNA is TGTGCCAGCTCACCACGCGGGGCTAGCGGGAGTTACGAGCAGTACTTC. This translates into CASSPRGASGSYEQYF. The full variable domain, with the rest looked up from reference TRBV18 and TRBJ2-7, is NAGVMQNPRHLVRRRGQEARLRCSPMKGHSHVYWYRQLPEEGLKFMVYLQKENIIDESGMPKERFSAEFPKEGPSILRIQQVVRGDSAAYFCASSPRGASGSYEQYFGPGTRLTVT.

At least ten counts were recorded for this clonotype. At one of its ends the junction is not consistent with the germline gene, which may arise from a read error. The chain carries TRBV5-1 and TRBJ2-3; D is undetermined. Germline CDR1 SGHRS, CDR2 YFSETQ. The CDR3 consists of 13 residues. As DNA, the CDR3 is TGTGCCAGCAGCAGAGAAGGAACAGATACGCAGTATTTT. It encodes CASSREGTDTQYF.

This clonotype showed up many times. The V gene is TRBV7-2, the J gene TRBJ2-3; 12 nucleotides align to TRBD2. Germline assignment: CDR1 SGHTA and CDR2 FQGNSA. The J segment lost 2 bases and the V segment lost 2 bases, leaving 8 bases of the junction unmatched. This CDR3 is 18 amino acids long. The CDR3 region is CASSLPRLAGENTDTQYF. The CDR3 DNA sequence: TGTGCCAGCAGCTTACCGCGACTAGCGGGGGAGAACACAGATACGCAGTATTTT.

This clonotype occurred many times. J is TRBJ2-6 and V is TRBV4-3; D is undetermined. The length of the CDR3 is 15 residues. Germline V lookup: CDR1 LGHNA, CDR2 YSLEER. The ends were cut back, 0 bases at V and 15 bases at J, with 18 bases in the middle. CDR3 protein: CASSQDRYPVTDLTF. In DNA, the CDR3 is TGCGCCAGCAGCCAAGATCGGTACCCAGTGACGGACCTGACTTTC.

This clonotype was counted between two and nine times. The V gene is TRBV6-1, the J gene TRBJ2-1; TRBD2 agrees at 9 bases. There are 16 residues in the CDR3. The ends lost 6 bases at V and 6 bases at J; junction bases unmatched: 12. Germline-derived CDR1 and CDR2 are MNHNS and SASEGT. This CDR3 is CASSPFSSGRGNEQFF. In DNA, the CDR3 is TGTGCCAGCAGCCCTTTTAGTAGCGGGAGAGGCAATGAGCAGTTCTTC.

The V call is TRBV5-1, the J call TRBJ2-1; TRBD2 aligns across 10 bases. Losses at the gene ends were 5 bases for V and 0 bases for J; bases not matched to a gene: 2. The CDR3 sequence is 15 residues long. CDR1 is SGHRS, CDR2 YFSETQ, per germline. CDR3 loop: CASSTSGDSYNEQFF. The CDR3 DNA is TGCGCCAGCAGTACTAGCGGGGACTCCTACAATGAGCAGTTCTTC.

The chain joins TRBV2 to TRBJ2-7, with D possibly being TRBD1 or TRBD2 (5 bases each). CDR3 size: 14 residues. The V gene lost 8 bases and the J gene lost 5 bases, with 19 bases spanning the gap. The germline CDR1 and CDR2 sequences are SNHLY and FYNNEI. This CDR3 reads CASLRGVGTHEQYF. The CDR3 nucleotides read TGTGCCAGCCTCCGCGGAGTGGGGACCCACGAGCAGTACTTC.

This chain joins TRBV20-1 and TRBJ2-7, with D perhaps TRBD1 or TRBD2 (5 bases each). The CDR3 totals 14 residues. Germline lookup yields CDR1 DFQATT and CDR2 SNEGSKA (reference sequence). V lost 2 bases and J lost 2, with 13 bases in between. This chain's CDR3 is CSARPGTETYEQYF. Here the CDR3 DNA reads TGCAGTGCTAGACCCGGGACGGAAACCTACGAGCAGTACTTC.

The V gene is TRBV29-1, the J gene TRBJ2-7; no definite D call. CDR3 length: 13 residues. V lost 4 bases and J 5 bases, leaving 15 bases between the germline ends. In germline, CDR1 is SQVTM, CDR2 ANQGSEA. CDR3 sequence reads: CSVGAVADDEQYF. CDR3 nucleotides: TGCAGCGTTGGAGCTGTGGCGGACGACGAGCAGTACTTC.